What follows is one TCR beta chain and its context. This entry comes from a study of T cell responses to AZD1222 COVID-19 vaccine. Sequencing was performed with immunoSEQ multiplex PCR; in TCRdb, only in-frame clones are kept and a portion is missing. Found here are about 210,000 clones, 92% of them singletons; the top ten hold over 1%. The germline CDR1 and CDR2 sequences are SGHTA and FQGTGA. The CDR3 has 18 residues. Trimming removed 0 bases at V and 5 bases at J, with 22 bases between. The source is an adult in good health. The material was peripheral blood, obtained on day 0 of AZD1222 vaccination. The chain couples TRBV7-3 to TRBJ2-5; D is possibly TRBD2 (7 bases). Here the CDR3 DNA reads TGTGCCAGCAGCTTAACCCACTCCGGCGGGGGCCCGGGGGAGACCCAGTACTTC. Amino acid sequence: CASSLTHSGGGPGETQYF.